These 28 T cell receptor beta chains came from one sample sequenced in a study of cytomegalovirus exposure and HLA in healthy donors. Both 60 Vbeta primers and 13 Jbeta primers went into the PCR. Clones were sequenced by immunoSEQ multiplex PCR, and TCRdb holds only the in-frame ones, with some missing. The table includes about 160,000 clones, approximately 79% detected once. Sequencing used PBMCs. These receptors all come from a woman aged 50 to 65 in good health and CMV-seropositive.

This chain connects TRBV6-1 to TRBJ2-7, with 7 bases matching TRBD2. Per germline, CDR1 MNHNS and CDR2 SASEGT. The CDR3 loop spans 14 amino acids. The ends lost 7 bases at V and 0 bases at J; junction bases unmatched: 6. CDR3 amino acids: CASNPAGTSYEQYF. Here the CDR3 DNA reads TGTGCCAGCAACCCAGCGGGAACCTCCTACGAGCAGTACTTC.

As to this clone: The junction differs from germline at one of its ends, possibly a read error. CDR3 in DNA: TGTGCTAGCAGCTTAGGGCTCAATCAGCCCCAGCATTTT. Its translation is CASSLGLNQPQHF. The V and J genes are TRBV7-7 and TRBJ1-5; D gene ambiguous. CDR1 and CDR2 (germline): SSHAT, FNYEAQ (reference sequence). The CDR3 loop spans 13 amino acids.

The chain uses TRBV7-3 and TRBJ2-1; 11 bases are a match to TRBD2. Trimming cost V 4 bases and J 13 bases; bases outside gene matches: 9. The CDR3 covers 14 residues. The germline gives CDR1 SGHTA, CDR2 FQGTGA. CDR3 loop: CASSSILAGGPQFF. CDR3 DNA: TGTGCCAGCAGCTCGATTTTAGCGGGAGGGCCCCAGTTCTTC. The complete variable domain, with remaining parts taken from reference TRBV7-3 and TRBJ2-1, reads GAGVSQTPSNKVTEKGKYVELRCDPISGHTALYWYRQSLGQGPEFLIYFQGTGAADDSGLPNDRFFAVRPEGSVSTLKIQRTERGDSAVYLCASSSILAGGPQFFGPGTRLTVL.

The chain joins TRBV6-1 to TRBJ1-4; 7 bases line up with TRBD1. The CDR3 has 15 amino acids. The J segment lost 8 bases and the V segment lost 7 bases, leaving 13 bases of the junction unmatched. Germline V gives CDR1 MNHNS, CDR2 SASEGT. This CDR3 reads CASNGGGTVTEKLFF. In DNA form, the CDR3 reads TGTGCCAGCAACGGAGGCGGGACAGTGACAGAAAAACTGTTTTTT.

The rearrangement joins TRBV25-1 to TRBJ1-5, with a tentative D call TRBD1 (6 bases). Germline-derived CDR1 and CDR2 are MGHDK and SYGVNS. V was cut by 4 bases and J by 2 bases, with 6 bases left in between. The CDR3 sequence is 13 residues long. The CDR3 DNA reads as TGTGCCAGCAGTGGACAGGGCAATCAGCCCCAGCATTTT. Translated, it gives CASSGQGNQPQHF.

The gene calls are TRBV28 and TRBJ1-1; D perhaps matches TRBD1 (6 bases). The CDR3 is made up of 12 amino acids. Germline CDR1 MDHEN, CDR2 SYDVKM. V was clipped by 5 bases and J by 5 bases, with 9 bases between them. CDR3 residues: CASSPGQTEAFF. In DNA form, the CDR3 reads TGTGCCAGCAGTCCCGGACAGACTGAAGCTTTCTTT.

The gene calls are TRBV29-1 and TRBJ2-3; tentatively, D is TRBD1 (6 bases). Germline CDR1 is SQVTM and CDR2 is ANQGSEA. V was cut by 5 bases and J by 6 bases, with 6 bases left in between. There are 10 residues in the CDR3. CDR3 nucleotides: TGCAGCGTTAGGGGGGATACGCAGTATTTT. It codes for CSVRGDTQYF.

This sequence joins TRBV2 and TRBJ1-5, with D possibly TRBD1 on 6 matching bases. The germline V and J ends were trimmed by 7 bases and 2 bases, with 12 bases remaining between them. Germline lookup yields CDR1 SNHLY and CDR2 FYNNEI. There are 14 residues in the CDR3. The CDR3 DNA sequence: TGTGCCAGCAACAGGGTCGGTCGCAATCAGCCCCAGCATTTT. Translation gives CASNRVGRNQPQHF.

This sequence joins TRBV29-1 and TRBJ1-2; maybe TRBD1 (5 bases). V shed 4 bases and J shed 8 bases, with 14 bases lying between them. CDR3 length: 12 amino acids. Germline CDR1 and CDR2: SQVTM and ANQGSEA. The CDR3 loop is CSVARGGGGYTF. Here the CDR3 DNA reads TGCAGCGTTGCCCGGGGGGGAGGCGGCTACACCTTC.

The CDR3 nucleotides read TGTGCCAGCAGTCCCGGGAGCAGAGGGCAGTTCTTC. Its protein is CASSPGSRGQFF. J is TRBJ2-1 and V is TRBV7-8, with a tentative D call TRBD2 (6 bases). The V end lost 6 bases, the J end lost 12 bases, and 15 bases lay between the germline ends. The CDR3 runs to 12 residues. Germline V gene lookup returns CDR1 SGHVS and CDR2 FQNEAQ.

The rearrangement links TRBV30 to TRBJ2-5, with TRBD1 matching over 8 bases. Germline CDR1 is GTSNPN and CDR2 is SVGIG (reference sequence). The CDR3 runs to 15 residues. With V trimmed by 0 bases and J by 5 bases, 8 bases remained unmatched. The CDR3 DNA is TGTGCCTGGAGTGTGGGGGGCAGGGGGCTGGAGACCCAGTACTTC. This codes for CAWSVGGRGLETQYF.

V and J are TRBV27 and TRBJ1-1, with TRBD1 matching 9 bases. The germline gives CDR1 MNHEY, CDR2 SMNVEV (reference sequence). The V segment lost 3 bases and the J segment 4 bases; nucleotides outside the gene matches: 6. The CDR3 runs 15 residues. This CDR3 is CASSFWGQGGTEAFF. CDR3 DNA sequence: TGTGCCAGCAGTTTCTGGGGACAGGGAGGCACTGAAGCTTTCTTT.

Here the CDR3 DNA reads TGTGCCACCAGCAGAGAAGTGGACAGGGGGACTGAAGCTTTCTTT. Residues: CATSREVDRGTEAFF. This sequence joins TRBV15 and TRBJ1-1, with 10 bases fitting TRBD1. CDR3 length equals 15 residues. Germline CDR1 and CDR2: LNHNV and YYDKDF (reference sequence). V lost 0 bases, J lost 5 bases, and 3 bases stayed unmatched. Combining the CDR3 with reference TRBV15 and TRBJ1-1 gives the whole variable domain DAMVIQNPRYQVTQFGKPVTLSCSQTLNHNVMYWYQQKSSQAPKLLFHYYDKDFNNEADTPDNFQSRRPNTSFCFLDIRSPGLGDTAMYLCATSREVDRGTEAFFGQGTRLTVV.

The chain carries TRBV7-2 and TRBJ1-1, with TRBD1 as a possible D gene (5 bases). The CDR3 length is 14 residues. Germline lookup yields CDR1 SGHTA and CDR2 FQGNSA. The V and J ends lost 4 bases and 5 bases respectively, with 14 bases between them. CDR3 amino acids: CASSYPAGRTEAFF. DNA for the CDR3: TGTGCCAGCAGCTATCCCGCGGGACGTACTGAAGCTTTCTTT. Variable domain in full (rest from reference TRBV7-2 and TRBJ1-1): GAGVSQSPSNKVTEKGKDVELRCDPISGHTALYWYRQSLGQGLEFLIYFQGNSAPDKSGLPSDRFSAERTGGSVSTLTIQRTQQEDSAVYLCASSYPAGRTEAFFGQGTRLTVV.

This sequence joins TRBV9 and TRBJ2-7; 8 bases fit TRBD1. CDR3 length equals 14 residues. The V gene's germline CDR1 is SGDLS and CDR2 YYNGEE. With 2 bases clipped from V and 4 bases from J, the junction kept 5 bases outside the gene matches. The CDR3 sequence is CASSVGTGRYEQYF. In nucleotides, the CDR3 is TGTGCCAGCAGCGTCGGGACAGGACGTTACGAGCAGTACTTC.

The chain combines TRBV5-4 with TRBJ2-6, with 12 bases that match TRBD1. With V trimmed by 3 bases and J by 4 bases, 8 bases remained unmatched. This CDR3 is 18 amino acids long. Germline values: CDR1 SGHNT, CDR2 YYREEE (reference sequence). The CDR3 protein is CASSSPGQGAPGANVLTF. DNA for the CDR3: TGTGCCAGCAGCTCTCCGGGACAGGGGGCGCCCGGGGCCAACGTCCTGACTTTC. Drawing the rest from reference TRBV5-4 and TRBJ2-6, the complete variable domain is ETGVTQSPTHLIKTRGQQVTLRCSSQSGHNTVSWYQQALGQGPQFIFQYYREEENGRGNFPPRFSGLQFPNYSSELNVNALELDDSALYLCASSSPGQGAPGANVLTFGAGSRLTVL.

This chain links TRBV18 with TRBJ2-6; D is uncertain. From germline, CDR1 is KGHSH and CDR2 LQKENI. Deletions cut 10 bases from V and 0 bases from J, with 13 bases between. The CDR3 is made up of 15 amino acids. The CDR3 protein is CAIPDMLSGANVLTF. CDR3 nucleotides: TGTGCCATCCCAGACATGCTCTCTGGGGCCAACGTCCTGACTTTC.

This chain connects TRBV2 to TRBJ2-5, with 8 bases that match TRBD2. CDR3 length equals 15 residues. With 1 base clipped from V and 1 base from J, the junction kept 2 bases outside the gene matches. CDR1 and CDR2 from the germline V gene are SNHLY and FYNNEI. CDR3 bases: TGTGCCAGCAGTGAAGTGCGGGGGGTCCAAGAGACCCAGTACTTC. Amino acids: CASSEVRGVQETQYF.

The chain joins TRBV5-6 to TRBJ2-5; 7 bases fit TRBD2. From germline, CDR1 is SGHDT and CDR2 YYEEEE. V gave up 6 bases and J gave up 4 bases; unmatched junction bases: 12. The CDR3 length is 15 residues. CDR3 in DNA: TGTGCCAGCACCGATGGGTGGGGGAGGGGAGAGACCCAGTACTTC. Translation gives CASTDGWGRGETQYF.

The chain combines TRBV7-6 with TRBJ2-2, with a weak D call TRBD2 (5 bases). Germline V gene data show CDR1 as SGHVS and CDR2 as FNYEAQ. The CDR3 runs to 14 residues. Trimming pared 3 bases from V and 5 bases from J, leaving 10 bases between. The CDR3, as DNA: TGTGCCAGCAGCTTTAACCGGGGTACCGGGGAGCTGTTTTTT. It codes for CASSFNRGTGELFF.

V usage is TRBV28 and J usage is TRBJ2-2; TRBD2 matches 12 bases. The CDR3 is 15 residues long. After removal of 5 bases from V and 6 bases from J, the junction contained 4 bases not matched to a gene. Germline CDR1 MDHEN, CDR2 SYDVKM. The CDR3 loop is CASSLAGGESGELFF. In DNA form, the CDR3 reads TGTGCCAGCAGTCTAGCGGGGGGGGAGTCCGGGGAGCTGTTTTTT.

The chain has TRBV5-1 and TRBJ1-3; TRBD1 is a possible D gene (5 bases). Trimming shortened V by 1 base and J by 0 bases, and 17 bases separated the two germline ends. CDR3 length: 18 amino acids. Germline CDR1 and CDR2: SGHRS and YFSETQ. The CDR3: CASSLTYGHLSSGNTIYF. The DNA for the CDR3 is TGCGCCAGCAGCTTGACCTACGGACATCTGAGCTCTGGAAACACCATATATTTT. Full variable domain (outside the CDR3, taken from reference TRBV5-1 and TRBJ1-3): KAGVTQTPRYLIKTRGQQVTLSCSPISGHRSVSWYQQTPGQGLQFLFEYFSETQRNKGNFPGRFSGRQFSNSRSEMNVSTLELGDSALYLCASSLTYGHLSSGNTIYFGEGSWLTVV.

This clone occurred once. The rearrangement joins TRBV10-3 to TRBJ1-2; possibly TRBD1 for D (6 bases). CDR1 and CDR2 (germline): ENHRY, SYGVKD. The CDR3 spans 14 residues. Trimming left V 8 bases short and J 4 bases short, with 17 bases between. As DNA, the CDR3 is TGTGCCATCCAACCTCTGGGGGGGCCCTATGGCTACACCTTC. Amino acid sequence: CAIQPLGGPYGYTF.

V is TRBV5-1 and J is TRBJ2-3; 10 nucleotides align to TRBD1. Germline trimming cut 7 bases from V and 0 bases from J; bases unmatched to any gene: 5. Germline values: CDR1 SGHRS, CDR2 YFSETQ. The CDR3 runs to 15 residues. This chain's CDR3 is CASQGQGPSTDTQYF. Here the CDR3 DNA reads TGCGCCAGCCAGGGACAGGGGCCTAGCACAGATACGCAGTATTTT.

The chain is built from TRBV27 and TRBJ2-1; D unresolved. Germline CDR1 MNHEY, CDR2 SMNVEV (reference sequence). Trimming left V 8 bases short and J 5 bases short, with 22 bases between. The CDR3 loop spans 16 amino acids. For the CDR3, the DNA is TGTGCCAGCCCGTTGAACTCTCATCCAAAAGACAATGAGCAGTTCTTC. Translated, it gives CASPLNSHPKDNEQFF.

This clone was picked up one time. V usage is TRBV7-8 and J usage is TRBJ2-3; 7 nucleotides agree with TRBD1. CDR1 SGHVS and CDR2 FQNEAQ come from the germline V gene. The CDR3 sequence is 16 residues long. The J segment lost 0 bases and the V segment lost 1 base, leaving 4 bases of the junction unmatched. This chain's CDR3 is CASSLVVQGSTDTQYF. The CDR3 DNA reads TGTGCCAGCAGCTTAGTGGTACAGGGGAGCACAGATACGCAGTATTTT.

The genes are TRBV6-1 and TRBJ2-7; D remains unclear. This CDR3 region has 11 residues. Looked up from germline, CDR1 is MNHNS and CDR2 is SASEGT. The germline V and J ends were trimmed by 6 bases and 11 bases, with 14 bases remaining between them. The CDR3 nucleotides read TGTGCCAGCAGCTCTCTATATGTGGAGTACTTC. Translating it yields CASSSLYVEYF.

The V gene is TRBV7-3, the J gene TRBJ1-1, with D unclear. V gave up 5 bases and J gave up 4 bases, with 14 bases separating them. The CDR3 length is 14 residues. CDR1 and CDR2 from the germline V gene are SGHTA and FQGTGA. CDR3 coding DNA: TGTGCCAGCAGCCCGCGTGGAGGCAGCACTGAAGCTTTCTTT. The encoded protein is CASSPRGGSTEAFF. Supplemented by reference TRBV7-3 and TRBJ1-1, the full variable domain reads GAGVSQTPSNKVTEKGKYVELRCDPISGHTALYWYRQSLGQGPEFLIYFQGTGAADDSGLPNDRFFAVRPEGSVSTLKIQRTERGDSAVYLCASSPRGGSTEAFFGQGTRLTVV.